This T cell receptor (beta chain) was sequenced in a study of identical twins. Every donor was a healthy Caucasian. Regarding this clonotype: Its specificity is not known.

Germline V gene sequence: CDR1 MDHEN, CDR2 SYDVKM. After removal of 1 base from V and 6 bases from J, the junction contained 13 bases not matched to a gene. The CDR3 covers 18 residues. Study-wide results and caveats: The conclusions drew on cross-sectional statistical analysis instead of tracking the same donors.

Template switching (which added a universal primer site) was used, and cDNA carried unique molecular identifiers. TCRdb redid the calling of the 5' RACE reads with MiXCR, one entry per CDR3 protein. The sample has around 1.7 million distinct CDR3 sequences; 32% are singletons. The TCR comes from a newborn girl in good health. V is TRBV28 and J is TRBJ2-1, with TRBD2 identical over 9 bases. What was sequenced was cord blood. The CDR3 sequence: CASSLSPAVAGVANEQFF. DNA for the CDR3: TGTGCCAGCAGTTTATCCCCTGCCGTAGCGGGAGTTGCCAATGAGCAGTTCTTC.